Presented here are 3 T cell receptor beta chains from one specimen sequenced in a study of blood T cell repertoires in COVID-19. Measured with immunoSEQ multiplex PCR; TCRdb has only the in-frame clones, and not every one. This table has about 190,000 clones, nearly 85% appearing once. Material: peripheral blood. These receptors all come from a woman aged 25 to 39 with acute or convalescent COVID-19.

The CDR3 loop is CASSLGRGELFF. For the CDR3, the DNA is TGTGCCAGCAGCTTAGGCCGGGGGGAGCTGTTTTTT. The J gene is TRBJ2-2, the V gene TRBV7-9; D gene ambiguous. Per the germline V gene, CDR1 is SEHNR and CDR2 is FQNEAQ (reference sequence). The ends were cut back, 1 base at V and 8 bases at J, with 5 bases in the middle. CDR3 length: 12 residues.

This sequence joins TRBV6-5 and TRBJ1-1; a possible D gene is TRBD1 (5 bases). CDR3 length: 15 residues. The germline V gene encodes CDR1 MNHEY and CDR2 SVGAGI. Trimming took 0 bases from V and 1 from J, leaving 9 bases between them. CDR3 protein: CASSYSLGANTEAFF. The CDR3 DNA sequence: TGTGCCAGCAGTTACTCGCTAGGGGCGAACACTGAAGCTTTCTTT.

The V call is TRBV28, the J call TRBJ1-2; 11 bases align to TRBD1. V lost 4 bases to trimming and J lost 7 bases; unmatched junction nucleotides: 2. Germline CDR1 MDHEN, CDR2 SYDVKM. This CDR3 is built from 13 residues. In nucleotides, the CDR3 is TGTGCCAGCAGTTCTGGACAGGGGGCTGGCTACACCTTC. The encoded protein is CASSSGQGAGYTF.